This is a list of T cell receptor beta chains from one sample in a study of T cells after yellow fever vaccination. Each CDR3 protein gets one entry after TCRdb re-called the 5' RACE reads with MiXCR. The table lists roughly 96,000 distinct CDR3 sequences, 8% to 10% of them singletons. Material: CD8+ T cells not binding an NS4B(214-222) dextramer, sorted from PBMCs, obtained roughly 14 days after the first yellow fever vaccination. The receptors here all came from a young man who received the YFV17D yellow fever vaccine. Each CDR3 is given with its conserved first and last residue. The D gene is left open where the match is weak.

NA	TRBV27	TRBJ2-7	CASSTTQLAYEQYF
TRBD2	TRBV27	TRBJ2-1	CASSLGGESSYNEQFF
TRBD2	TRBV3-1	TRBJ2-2	CASSQGTSDYTGELFF
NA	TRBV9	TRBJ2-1	CASSVVERLGDEQFF
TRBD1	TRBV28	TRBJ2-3	CASSPGTGRGKATQYF
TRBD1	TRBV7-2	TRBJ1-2	CASSFTGGTYGYTF
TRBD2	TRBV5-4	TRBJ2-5	CASSLEAGLAGRNQETQYF
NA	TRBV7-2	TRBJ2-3	CASSFTWTASTDTQYF
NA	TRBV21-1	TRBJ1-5	CASIQIPQCNQPQHF
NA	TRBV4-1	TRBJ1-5	CASSQDSGYALRPQHF
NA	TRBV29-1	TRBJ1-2	CSVESDNYGYTF
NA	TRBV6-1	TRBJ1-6	CASIYDIGLVEYNSPLHF
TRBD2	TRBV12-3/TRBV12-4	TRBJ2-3	CASTLRGGSDTQYF
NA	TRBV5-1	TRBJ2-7	CASSLRLAYEQYF
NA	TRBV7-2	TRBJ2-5	CASSLEGPGFQTQYF
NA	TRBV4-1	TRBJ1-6	CASSQEGVSRGPESSYNSPLHF
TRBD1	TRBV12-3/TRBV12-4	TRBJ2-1	CASKYTGTGGRNEQFF
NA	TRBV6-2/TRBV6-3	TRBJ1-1	CATAPLNTEAFF
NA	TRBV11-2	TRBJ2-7	CASSLEFRTYEQYF
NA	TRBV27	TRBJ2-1	CASSTLGGARLVEQFF
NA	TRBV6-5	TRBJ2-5	CASSLRDTQETQYF
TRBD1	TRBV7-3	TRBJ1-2	CASSGTGGVGYTF
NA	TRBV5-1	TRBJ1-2	CASSLYDNYGYTF
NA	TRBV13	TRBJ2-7	CASSLSPDSPYEQYF
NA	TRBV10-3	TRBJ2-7	CASGTESSYEQYF
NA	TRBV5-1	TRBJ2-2	CASSPIPGRSGELFF
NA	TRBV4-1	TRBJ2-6	CASSQERLSSGANVLTF
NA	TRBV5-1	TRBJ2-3	CASSPYGGTDTQYF
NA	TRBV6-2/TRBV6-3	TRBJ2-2	CASSGGQRIYTGELFF
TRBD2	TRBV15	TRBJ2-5	CATSRGEGPPQETQYF
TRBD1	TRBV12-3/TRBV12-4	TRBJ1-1	CASSFTGAEAFF
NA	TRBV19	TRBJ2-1	CASSITGGVNNEQFF
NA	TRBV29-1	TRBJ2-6	CSVEQNSGANVLTF
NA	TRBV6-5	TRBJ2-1	CASKGPGGQFF
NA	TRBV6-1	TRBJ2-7	CASSPRQIRSRNYEQYF
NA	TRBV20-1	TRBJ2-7	CSARGQGSSYEQYF
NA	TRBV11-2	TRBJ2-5	CASSFVIETQYF
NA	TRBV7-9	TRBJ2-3	CASSVGRDTQYF
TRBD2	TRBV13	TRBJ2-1	CASSPASGGPNEQFF
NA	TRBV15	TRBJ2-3	CATSRGQRVADTQYF
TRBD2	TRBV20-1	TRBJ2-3	CSARGGGTDTQYF
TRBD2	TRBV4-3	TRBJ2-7	CASSQAILAGGLSYEQYF
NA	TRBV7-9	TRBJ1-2	CASRGLADGYTF
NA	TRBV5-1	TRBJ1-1	CASSTWTLKGNTEAFF
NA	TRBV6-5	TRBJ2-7	CASSYNRGSDEQYF
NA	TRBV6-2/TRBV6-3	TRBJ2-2	CASSYSPGELFF
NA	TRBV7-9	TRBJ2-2	CASSLGAPATGELFF
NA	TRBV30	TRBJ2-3	CAWSVLGISDTQYF
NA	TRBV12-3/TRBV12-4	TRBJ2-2	CASRKKTTGELFF
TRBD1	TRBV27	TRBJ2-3	CASSFGGQGSPDTQYF
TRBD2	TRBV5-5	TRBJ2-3	CASSPLAGRPDTQYF
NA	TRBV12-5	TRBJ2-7	CASGLPTGIGEQYF
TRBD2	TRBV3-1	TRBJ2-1	CASSPGTSGGNNEQFF
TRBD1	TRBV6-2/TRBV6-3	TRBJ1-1	CASNSGGEAFF
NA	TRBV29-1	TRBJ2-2	CSVEVGFNTGELFF